Below, 24 T cell receptor beta chains from the same sample are listed, as sequenced in a study of Graves' ophthalmopathy and Graves' hyperthyroidism. RNA transcripts yielded amplified TCR beta CDR3 regions. HTBI primers were employed in first-round RT-PCR, then a second-round multiplex PCR followed. TCRdb called the multiplex PCR reads again in MiXCR, with one record for every CDR3 protein. Seen here are 200,000 to 300,000 distinct CDR3 sequences, 45% to 55% observed once, and the top ten hold roughly 50%. The sequenced sample was peripheral blood. The receptor set was obtained from an adult man with Graves' ophthalmopathy.

Of note for this clonotype: This CDR3 fails to terminate in the conserved phenylalanine or tryptophan, so it likely reflects a read error. The DNA is left out, because the CDR3 cannot be placed on it with certainty; the CDR3 is given as TCRdb lists it. The chain uses TRBV7-2 and TRBJ2-6; the tabulated D call, TRBD2, remains unverified against the DNA. Per germline, CDR1 SGHTA and CDR2 FQGNSA. The CDR3 spans 8 amino acids, including both terminal residues. The CDR3 loop reads CASSLATS.

This chain connects TRBV5-5 to TRBJ1-4; 7 nucleotides align to TRBD1. Trimming removed 0 bases from V and 10 bases from J; junction bases left unmatched: 6. Germline V lookup: CDR1 SGHKS, CDR2 YYEKEE (reference sequence). This CDR3 is built from 14 residues. The CDR3 bases are TGTGCCAGCAGCTTGGGACAGGGAACAGGAAAACTGTTTTTT. Encoded protein: CASSLGQGTGKLFF.

This clonotype has just a few counts. The CDR3 reads CASSLGGIKAFF. The CDR3 coding sequence is TGTGCCAGCAGTTTAGGGGGGATAAAAGCTTTCTTT. This sequence joins TRBV25-1 and TRBJ1-1; D might be TRBD1 (6 bases). The germline V and J ends were trimmed by 5 bases and 9 bases, with 13 bases remaining between them. This CDR3 contains 12 residues. Germline V lookup: CDR1 MGHDK, CDR2 SYGVNS.

This clonotype was seen more than once but under ten times. The gene calls are TRBV20-1 and TRBJ1-5, with a tentative D call TRBD1 (5 bases). From germline, CDR1 is DFQATT and CDR2 SNEGSKA (reference sequence). V dropped 1 base and J dropped 0 bases, with 7 bases sitting between them. This CDR3 has 14 amino acids. CDR3 DNA: TGCAGTGCTAGAGGGGGGGTTAGCAATCAGCCCCAGCATTTT. Translated: CSARGGVSNQPQHF.

Notes on this clonotype: Compared with germline, one end of the junction differs, possibly owing to a read error. The genes are TRBV29-1 and TRBJ2-2, with a possible D match to TRBD2 (6 bases). The V gene's germline CDR1 is SQVTM and CDR2 ANQGSEA. This CDR3 has 9 residues. The CDR3 DNA follows: TGCAGCGTTCCGGGGGTGCTGTTTTTT. It codes for CSVPGVLFF.

The CDR3 DNA reads as TGTGCCAGTAGTACAACAGGGGTGGGCGGGGAGCTGTTTTTT. It specifies CASSTTGVGGELFF. The chain has TRBV19 and TRBJ2-2, with TRBD1 matching 7 bases. Germline loops: CDR1 LNHDA, CDR2 SQIVND (reference sequence). This CDR3 is built from 14 residues. V shed 4 bases and J 7 bases; nucleotides not matched to a gene: 6.

The chain recombines TRBV7-9 with TRBJ2-5; D remains ambiguous. The CDR3 covers 15 residues. The V gene's germline CDR1 is SEHNR and CDR2 FQNEAQ (reference sequence). V lost 5 bases to trimming and J lost 1 base, with 14 bases between them. CDR3 protein: CASSQRAWAQETQYF. For the CDR3, the DNA is TGTGCCAGCAGCCAAAGGGCATGGGCCCAAGAGACCCAGTACTTC.

This clonotype was found a few times. V and J are TRBV7-9 and TRBJ1-5; TRBD1 matches at 7 bases. The J segment lost 7 bases and the V segment lost 3 bases, leaving 3 bases of the junction unmatched. The CDR3 extends over 13 amino acids. Germline V lookup: CDR1 SEHNR, CDR2 FQNEAQ (reference sequence). In nucleotides, the CDR3 is TGTGCCAGCAGCTTGGCAGGGGGACAGCCCCAGCATTTT. It codes for CASSLAGGQPQHF.

This chain joins TRBV2 and TRBJ2-5; 7 bases are a match to TRBD1. Germline loops: CDR1 SNHLY, CDR2 FYNNEI. There are 15 residues in the CDR3. With V trimmed by 5 bases and J by 3 bases, 9 bases remained unmatched. CDR3 loop: CASSLTQGVEETQYF. The DNA of the CDR3 is TGTGCCAGCAGTCTGACGCAGGGGGTAGAAGAGACCCAGTACTTC.

J is TRBJ1-3 and V is TRBV9, with D hard to call. In germline, CDR1 is SGDLS, CDR2 YYNGEE. The CDR3 has 16 amino acids. V lost 3 bases and J lost 0, with 13 bases in between. The CDR3 here is CASSATGSFSGNTIYF. The CDR3 DNA reads TGTGCCAGCAGCGCCACCGGGTCCTTCTCTGGAAACACCATATATTTT.

The chain carries TRBV7-3 and TRBJ2-7; D not resolved. The end of the DNA aligns better with TRBJ2-5, so the J call may be wrong. Germline loops: CDR1 SGHTA, CDR2 FQGTGA. The CDR3 contains 13 residues. CDR3 sequence (DNA): TGTGCCAGCAGCCAGGCACAAGGGGAGACCCAGTACTTC. The encoded protein is CASSQAQGETQYF.

The chain uses TRBV7-9 and TRBJ2-5, with 13 positions matching TRBD2. Unmatched junction bases numbered 7, after V lost 5 bases and J lost 4 bases. Germline lookup yields CDR1 SEHNR and CDR2 FQNEAQ (reference sequence). The CDR3 spans 16 residues. The CDR3 protein is CASSRGLAGESETQYF. The CDR3 bases are TGTGCCAGCAGCCGCGGACTAGCGGGAGAGTCAGAGACCCAGTACTTC.

There are many counts of this clonotype. The rearrangement links TRBV10-3 to TRBJ1-2, with no clear D. Trimming cost V 2 bases and J 7 bases, with 8 bases left between them. The CDR3 covers 12 residues. Per germline, CDR1 ENHRY and CDR2 SYGVKD. The DNA for the CDR3 is TGTGCCATCAGTGAGGGAGGGAGTGGCTACACCTTC. As protein: CAISEGGSGYTF.

The chain combines TRBV5-1 with TRBJ2-7; 8 bases match TRBD1. Per germline, CDR1 SGHRS and CDR2 YFSETQ. CDR3 size: 15 residues. V trimming: 6 bases; J trimming: 4 bases; junction bases outside the gene matches: 12. The CDR3 DNA sequence: TGCGCCAGCAAACCCGGACAGGGCGCGGGGTACGAGCAGTACTTC. Its protein product is CASKPGQGAGYEQYF.

This clonotype was detected only a few times. The J gene is TRBJ1-4, the V gene TRBV19, with 9 bases matching TRBD1. V lost 9 bases to trimming and J lost 6 bases; unmatched junction nucleotides: 8. The CDR3 runs to 14 residues. The germline V gene has CDR1 LNHDA and CDR2 SQIVND (reference sequence). CDR3: CASSPRDRDEKLFF. CDR3 nucleotides: TGTGCCAGCAGCCCCCGGGACAGGGATGAAAAACTGTTTTTT. The entire variable domain, with the rest obtained from reference TRBV19 and TRBJ1-4, is as follows: DGGITQSPKYLFRKEGQNVTLSCEQNLNHDAMYWYRQDPGQGLRLIYYSQIVNDFQKGDIAEGYSVSREKKESFPLTVTSAQKNPTAFYLCASSPRDRDEKLFFGSGTQLSVL.

J is TRBJ2-1 and V is TRBV24-1; TRBD2 agrees at 12 bases. Germline trimming cut 9 bases from V and 2 bases from J; bases unmatched to any gene: 7. Germline lookup yields CDR1 KGHDR and CDR2 SFDVKD. This CDR3 contains 16 residues. CDR3 nucleotides: TGTGCCACCGAAGGAGGACTAGCGGGACCCTACAATGAGCAGTTCTTC. Translating it yields CATEGGLAGPYNEQFF.

This clonotype was picked up a small number of times. The rearrangement uses TRBV5-1 and TRBJ1-6; 9 bases line up with TRBD1. V lost 4 bases, J lost 7 bases, and 6 bases stayed unmatched. The V gene's germline CDR1 is SGHRS and CDR2 YFSETQ. This CDR3 spans 15 amino acids. The CDR3 loop is CASSGRTGENSPLHF. CDR3 DNA: TGCGCCAGCAGCGGACGGACAGGGGAGAATTCACCCCTCCACTTT. Together with reference TRBV5-1 and TRBJ1-6, the CDR3 gives the full variable domain: KAGVTQTPRYLIKTRGQQVTLSCSPISGHRSVSWYQQTPGQGLQFLFEYFSETQRNKGNFPGRFSGRQFSNSRSEMNVSTLELGDSALYLCASSGRTGENSPLHFGNGTRLTVT.

The CDR3 spells CASSQDSYVGGYTF. For the CDR3, the DNA is TGTGCCAGCAGCCAAGACAGCTATGTTGGGGGCTACACCTTC. This chain joins TRBV14 and TRBJ1-2; no clear D. V lost 0 bases, J lost 8 bases, and 13 bases lay in between. The CDR3 consists of 14 residues. Germline assignment: CDR1 SGHDN and CDR2 FVKESK.

V usage is TRBV12-3 or TRBV12-4 and J usage is TRBJ2-7; no firm D call. The CDR3 length is 12 residues. V was clipped by 3 bases and J by 4 bases, with 7 bases between them. CDR3 DNA sequence: TGTGCCAGCAGTTTCAAGGGTTACGAGCAGTACTTC. It encodes CASSFKGYEQYF.

V usage is TRBV7-2 and J usage is TRBJ2-5, with D possibly TRBD2 on 6 matching bases. Looked up from germline, CDR1 is SGHTA and CDR2 is FQGNSA. Trimming left V 6 bases short and J 5 bases short, with 19 bases between. The CDR3 contains 15 residues. The CDR3 sequence: CASRPRRETRETQYF. CDR3 coding DNA: TGTGCCAGCAGGCCGAGACGGGAGACTCGGGAGACCCAGTACTTC.

Only one count was recorded for this clonotype. The V gene is TRBV20-1, the J gene TRBJ1-4; D uncertain. Trimming removed 5 bases from V and 7 bases from J, with 11 bases in between. Germline values: CDR1 DFQATT, CDR2 SNEGSKA (reference sequence). The CDR3 is made up of 12 amino acids. The CDR3 DNA is TGCAGTGCTTGGTCGACCGGTGAAAAACTGTTTTTT. Its protein is CSAWSTGEKLFF.

The rearrangement joins TRBV6-1 to TRBJ2-7; the D gene is possibly TRBD1 (6 bases). The germline V gene encodes CDR1 MNHNS and CDR2 SASEGT. Trimming cost V 2 bases and J 6 bases, with 11 bases left between them. The CDR3 covers 13 residues. This CDR3 is CASSEYKGVEQYF. DNA of the CDR3: TGTGCCAGCAGTGAATATAAGGGGGTCGAGCAGTACTTC.

This clonotype has more than one count but fewer than ten. The chain couples TRBV7-2 to TRBJ1-2, with D hard to call. This CDR3 spans 15 amino acids. Germline V gene sequence: CDR1 SGHTA, CDR2 FQGNSA. Trimming took off 5 bases at V and 5 bases at J, with 18 bases between the two ends. CDR3 amino acids: CASSPRTGSGYGYTF. The CDR3 nucleotides read TGTGCCAGCAGCCCTCGGACGGGCTCTGGGTATGGCTACACCTTC.

This clonotype has at least ten counts. This rearrangement joins TRBV25-1 to TRBJ1-2; 8 bases are shared with TRBD1. The CDR3 spans 14 residues. Germline V lookup: CDR1 MGHDK, CDR2 SYGVNS. After removal of 6 bases from V and 4 bases from J, the junction contained 7 bases not matched to a gene. The CDR3 sequence is CASRPTGGGYGYTF. The CDR3 DNA sequence: TGTGCCAGCAGACCTACAGGGGGGGGCTATGGCTACACCTTC.